The following is a TCR beta chain sequence with its context. The antigen remains unidentified. This record comes from a study of beta chain features in type 1 diabetes. Study-level background: The study found patients and healthy donors alike in age, gender and cell yields. Points from the study as a whole: There were fewer insertions and more deletions at the VDJ junctions of type 1 diabetes patients. In the patient group, naive, central memory and Treg TCRB repertoires seemed more alike than in the healthy donor group. In every one of the four CD4+ subsets, TCRB CDR3s were moderately but significantly shorter in Type 1 diabetes patients.

Isolated RNA was reverse transcribed in full, so expressed TCRB transcripts were sequenced. Generated by immunoSEQ multiplex PCR, the TCRdb table keeps only in-frame clones and is missing some. The table shows some 410,000 clones, with roughly 11% occurring only once. V gave up 5 bases and J gave up 5 bases, with 19 bases separating them. The germline CDR1 and CDR2 sequences are SGHRS and YFSETQ. This CDR3 contains 15 residues. The clonotype was recovered from a woman younger than 30 in good health. The sequenced sample consisted of naive CD4+ T cells from blood. J is TRBJ2-5 and V is TRBV5-1; D is tentatively TRBD1 or TRBD2 (5 bases each). The CDR3 DNA sequence: TGCGCCAGCAGACGGGACGGACTTCCAGGGGAGACCCAGTACTTC. Protein sequence: CASRRDGLPGETQYF.